This TCR beta chain was captured by sequencing in a study of OX40 agonist ivuxolimab in advanced cancers. Germline V gene sequence: CDR1 MDHEN, CDR2 SYDVKM. The CDR3 length is 15 residues. With V trimmed by 1 base and J by 5 bases, 7 bases remained unmatched. The study's findings and limits: People who partly responded at 0.1-3.0 mg/kg had some of the least clonal expansion seen.

Some clones are missing from TCRdb's copy, which holds only in-frame ones; the method was immunoSEQ multiplex PCR. The top ten hold under 3.5% of the sample, which has 50,000 to 65,000 clones, 87% seen once. Note on this clone: The antigen is undetermined.

Sequencing was performed on CD4+ or CD8+ T cells sorted from blood, taken in a trial of the OX40 agonist ivuxolimab. The rearrangement joins TRBV28 to TRBJ2-5; 7 nucleotides match TRBD2. This TCR came from an adult with an advanced solid tumor such as melanoma, head and neck, liver or kidney cancer. CDR3 nucleotides: TGTGCCAGCAGTTTATCTAGCGGAGTCGAGGAGACCCAGTACTTC. It encodes CASSLSSGVEETQYF.